This TCR beta chain was obtained from a study of T cell responses to AZD1222 COVID-19 vaccine. In regard to this clone: Its antigen is unknown.

The assay was immunoSEQ multiplex PCR, and TCRdb's table has in-frame clones only and misses some. The sample holds around 99,000 clones; about nine tenths are singletons and the top ten take around 4.4%. Overall study results and limits: Among AZD1222 vaccinees, only 5 to 7 were seropositive at baseline.

The CDR3 contains 16 residues. Per germline, CDR1 MNHEY and CDR2 SVGEGT. V was cut by 0 bases and J by 0 bases, with 9 bases left in between. The chain combines TRBV6-2 or TRBV6-3 with TRBJ2-4; D may be TRBD2 (5 bases). The TCR sequence derives from an adult in good health. Material: peripheral blood, obtained on day 0 of AZD1222 vaccination. CDR3 sequence (DNA): TGTGCCAGCAGTTACTCGGGAGCCACAGCCAAAAACATTCAGTACTTC. Translating it yields CASSYSGATAKNIQYF.